Listed below are T cell receptor beta chains from one sample, sequenced in a study of blood T cell repertoires in COVID-19. Method: immunoSEQ multiplex PCR; TCRdb's copy keeps in-frame clones and lacks some. The sample includes some 300,000 clones, around 87% of them seen just once. Sequencing was done on a sample of peripheral blood. The source of these receptors is a man between 18 and 29 years old with active or convalescent COVID-19. Both conserved end residues are part of each CDR3. Fields, in order: clone size, V gene, J gene, D gene, CDR3 protein, CDR3 DNA. D genes are given only for firm matches. Size tells how often a clone was seen (once, few, many) or the class of an expanded clone, and some rows leave it out.

-	TRBV7-3	TRBJ2-1	TRBD2	CASSSLAGGDEQFF	TGTGCCAGCAGCTCACTAGCGGGAGGGGATGAGCAGTTCTTC
-	TRBV10-2	TRBJ2-5	TRBD2	CASGSPQRGHQETQYF	TGCGCCAGCGGGTCCCCTCAGCGGGGGCACCAAGAGACCCAGTACTTC
once	TRBV4-1	TRBJ2-1	-	CASSLRQMLGANEQFF	TGCGCCAGCAGCCTGCGGCAAATGCTAGGGGCGAATGAGCAGTTCTTC
few	TRBV28	TRBJ1-5	-	CASSLTGGRQPQHF	TGTGCCAGCAGTTTAACGGGGGGCCGACAGCCCCAGCATTTT
-	TRBV5-1	TRBJ1-1	TRBD1	CASGRQGNTEAFF	TGCGCCAGCGGGAGACAGGGCAACACTGAAGCTTTCTTT
-	TRBV5-1	TRBJ2-5	-	CASSLAGPLLETQYF	TGCGCCAGCAGCTTGGCTGGGCCCCTGTTGGAGACCCAGTACTTC
-	TRBV7-2	TRBJ2-1	TRBD2	CASSLGESGREYNEQFF	TGTGCCAGCAGCTTAGGGGAGAGCGGGAGGGAGTACAATGAGCAGTTCTTC
-	TRBV30	TRBJ1-5	TRBD1	CAWSVTIIGFRGLEQPQHF	TGTGCCTGGAGTGTAACTATTATTGGGTTTAGGGGGCTCGAGCAGCCCCAGCATTTT
-	TRBV5-1	TRBJ2-2	-	CASSLAEAGGELFF	TGCGCCAGCAGCTTGGCGGAGGCCGGCGGGGAGCTGTTTTTT
once	TRBV5-1	TRBJ1-1	-	CASSAGHLNTEAFF	TGCGCCAGCAGCGCAGGACACCTGAACACTGAAGCTTTCTTT
-	TRBV6-5	TRBJ1-2	-	CAAYRGGNYGYTF	TGTGCCGCCTACCGCGGGGGAAACTATGGCTACACCTTC
-	TRBV4-1	TRBJ2-3	TRBD2	CASSLRLAGGPTDTQYF	TGCGCCAGCAGCCTAAGACTAGCGGGGGGGCCCACAGATACGCAGTATTTT
once	TRBV10-2	TRBJ1-1	-	CASSAIGGQHEAFF	TGCGCCAGCAGCGCAATCGGGGGGCAACATGAAGCTTTCTTT
-	TRBV7-2	TRBJ1-2	TRBD1	CASSLGQESGYTF	TGTGCCAGCAGCTTGGGACAGGAAAGTGGCTACACCTTC
-	TRBV3-1/TRBV3-2	TRBJ2-1	TRBD2	CASSQATSGRAYEQFF	TGTGCCAGCAGCCAGGCGACTAGCGGGAGGGCTTATGAGCAGTTCTTC
-	TRBV11-2	TRBJ2-3	-	CASSFPGRTDTQYF	TGTGCCAGCAGCTTCCCGGGTAGGACAGATACGCAGTATTTT
-	TRBV14	TRBJ2-5	TRBD2	CASSRVAGGGKETQYF	TGTGCCAGCAGCCGGGTAGCGGGGGGCGGAAAAGAGACCCAGTACTTC
-	TRBV24-1	TRBJ2-1	TRBD2	CATSDPLSQGLAINEQFF	TGTGCCACCAGTGACCCCTTATCCCAGGGACTAGCGATAAATGAGCAGTTCTTC
-	TRBV5-4	TRBJ2-7	-	CASSLRGLRDGEQYF	TGTGCCAGCAGCTTGCGGGGACTTCGGGACGGCGAGCAGTACTTC
-	TRBV19	TRBJ2-7	TRBD2	CASSDSKRGFSYEQYF	TGTGCCAGTAGTGACTCCAAGCGGGGTTTCTCCTACGAGCAGTACTTC
-	TRBV6-1	TRBJ1-1	-	CASSEVDSWDTEAFF	TGTGCCAGCAGTGAAGTGGACAGTTGGGACACTGAAGCTTTCTTT
-	TRBV9	TRBJ2-5	-	CASSGGTGLNGETQYF	TGTGCCAGCAGCGGGGGGACTGGGCTTAATGGGGAGACCCAGTACTTC
-	TRBV28	TRBJ2-7	-	CASSSSTSLSYEQYF	TGTGCCAGCAGTTCCTCTACTAGTCTCTCCTACGAGCAGTACTTC
once	TRBV7-6	TRBJ1-1	-	CASSLGRNPITEAFF	TGTGCCAGCAGCTTAGGGAGAAACCCGATCACTGAAGCTTTCTTT
-	TRBV19	TRBJ2-1	TRBD2	CASSIWGEGYNEQFF	TGTGCCAGTAGTATATGGGGGGAGGGCTACAATGAGCAGTTCTTC
-	TRBV9	TRBJ2-1	TRBD2	CASTRTSGSIAEQFF	TGTGCCAGCACCCGGACTAGCGGGAGCATTGCTGAGCAGTTCTTC
-	TRBV5-1	TRBJ2-2	TRBD2	CASSLFPAGVSGELFF	TGCGCCAGCAGCTTGTTTCCAGCGGGAGTTTCCGGGGAGCTGTTTTTT
-	TRBV2	TRBJ1-4	TRBD1	CASSERGQRATNEKLFF	TGTGCCAGCAGTGAAAGGGGACAGAGAGCAACTAATGAAAAACTGTTTTTT
-	TRBV28	TRBJ2-7	TRBD1	CASRIQGAGEQYF	TGTGCCAGCAGAATACAGGGGGCTGGTGAGCAGTACTTC
once	TRBV28	TRBJ2-3	TRBD1	CASSLGQGHTDTQYF	TGTGCCAGCAGTTTGGGACAGGGGCACACAGATACGCAGTATTTT
-	TRBV4-3	TRBJ2-5	TRBD1	CASSQQRTGGSETQYF	TGCGCCAGCAGCCAACAACGGACAGGGGGGTCGGAGACCCAGTACTTC
-	TRBV6-2/TRBV6-3	TRBJ1-1	TRBD1	CASSLGQGNTEAFF	TGTGCCAGCAGTTTGGGACAGGGGAACACTGAAGCTTTCTTT
-	TRBV5-4	TRBJ1-4	-	CASSFGLNEKLFF	TGTGCCAGCAGCTTTGGCTTAAATGAAAAACTGTTTTTT
once	TRBV24-1	TRBJ2-7	-	CATSDPGGVYEQYF	TGTGCCACCAGTGATCCGGGGGGCGTGTACGAGCAGTACTTC
-	TRBV6-6	TRBJ2-7	TRBD1	CASTLTGLDPYEQYF	TGTGCCAGCACGCTGACAGGGTTGGACCCCTACGAGCAGTACTTC